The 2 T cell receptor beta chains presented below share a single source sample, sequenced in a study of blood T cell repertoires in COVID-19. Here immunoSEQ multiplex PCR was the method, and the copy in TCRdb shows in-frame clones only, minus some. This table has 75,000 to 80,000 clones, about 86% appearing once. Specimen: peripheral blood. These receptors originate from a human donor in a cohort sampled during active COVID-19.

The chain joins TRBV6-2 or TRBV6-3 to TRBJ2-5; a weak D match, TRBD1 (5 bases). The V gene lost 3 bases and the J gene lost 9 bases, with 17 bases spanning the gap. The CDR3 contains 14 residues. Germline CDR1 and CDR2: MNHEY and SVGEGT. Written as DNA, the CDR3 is TGTGCCAGCAGTTATAACTCAGGGTTAGGGGCCCAGTACTTC. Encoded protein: CASSYNSGLGAQYF.

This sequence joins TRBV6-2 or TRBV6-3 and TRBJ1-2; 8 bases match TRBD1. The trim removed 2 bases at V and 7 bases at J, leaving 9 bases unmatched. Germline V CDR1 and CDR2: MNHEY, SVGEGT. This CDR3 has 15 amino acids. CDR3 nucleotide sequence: TGTGCCAGCAGTTACAACGGCAGGGGGCACTCTGGCTACACCTTC. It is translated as CASSYNGRGHSGYTF.